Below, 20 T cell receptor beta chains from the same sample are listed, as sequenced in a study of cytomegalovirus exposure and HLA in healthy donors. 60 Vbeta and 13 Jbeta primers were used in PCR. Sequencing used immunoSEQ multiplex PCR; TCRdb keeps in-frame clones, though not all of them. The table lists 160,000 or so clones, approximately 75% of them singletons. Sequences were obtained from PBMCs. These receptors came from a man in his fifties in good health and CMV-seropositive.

CDR3 nucleotides: TGTGCCAGCAGCAGTTGGGACAGCCTGTACGAGCAGTACTTC. This sequence encodes CASSSWDSLYEQYF. This sequence joins TRBV21-1 and TRBJ2-7; the table names TRBD1, a call not compared with the DNA. TRBV21-1 is described as a pseudogene. This CDR3 comprises 14 residues.

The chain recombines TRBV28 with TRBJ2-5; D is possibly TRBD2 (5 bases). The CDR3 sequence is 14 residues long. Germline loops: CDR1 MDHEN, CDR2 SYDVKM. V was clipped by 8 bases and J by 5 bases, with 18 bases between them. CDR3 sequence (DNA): TGTGCCAGCGGAGGTGCGGCAGTGGGGGAGACCCAGTACTTC. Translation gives CASGGAAVGETQYF.

CDR3 DNA sequence: TGTGCCAGCATGGCGACTAGCGGGGACCTCACAGATACGCAGTATTTT. This translates into CASMATSGDLTDTQYF. This chain connects TRBV6-4 to TRBJ2-3; 11 bases map to TRBD2. After removal of 7 bases from V and 2 bases from J, the junction contained 8 bases not matched to a gene. Germline values: CDR1 MRHNA, CDR2 SNTAGT. The CDR3 runs 16 residues.

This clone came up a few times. The CDR3 region has the DNA TGTGCCAGCAGTTCACCCGGGACTAGCGGGGGGGCGGCAGATACGCAGTATTTT. Its protein is CASSSPGTSGGAADTQYF. The V and J genes are TRBV27 and TRBJ2-3; 16 bases are shared with TRBD2. The CDR3 sequence is 18 residues long. CDR1 is MNHEY and CDR2 is SMNVEV in the germline V gene (reference sequence). V trimming: 4 bases; J trimming: 4 bases; junction bases outside the gene matches: 8.

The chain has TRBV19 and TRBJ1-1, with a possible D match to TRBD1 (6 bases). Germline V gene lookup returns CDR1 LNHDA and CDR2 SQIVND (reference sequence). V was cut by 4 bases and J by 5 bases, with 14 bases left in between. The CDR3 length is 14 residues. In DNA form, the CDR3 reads TGTGCCAGTAGTAGAAGACAGGTTGAAACTGAAGCTTTCTTT. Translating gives CASSRRQVETEAFF.

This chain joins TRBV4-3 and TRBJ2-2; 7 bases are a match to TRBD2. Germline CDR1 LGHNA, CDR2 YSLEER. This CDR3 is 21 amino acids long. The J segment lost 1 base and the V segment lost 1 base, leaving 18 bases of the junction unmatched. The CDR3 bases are TGCGCCAGCAGCCAAGCGATGAGAGACTGGGACTACACCAAGAACACCGGGGAGCTGTTTTTT. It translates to CASSQAMRDWDYTKNTGELFF.

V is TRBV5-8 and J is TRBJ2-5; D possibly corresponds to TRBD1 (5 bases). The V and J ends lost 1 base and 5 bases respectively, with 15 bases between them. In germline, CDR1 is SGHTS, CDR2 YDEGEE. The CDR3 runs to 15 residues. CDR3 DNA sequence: TGTGCCAGCAGCTTGAGGACATCGGGCCGGGAGACCCAGTACTTC. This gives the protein CASSLRTSGRETQYF. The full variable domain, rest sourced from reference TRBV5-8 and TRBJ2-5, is EAGVTQSPTHLIKTRGQQATLRCSPISGHTSVYWYQQALGLGLQFLLWYDEGEERNRGNFPPRFSGRQFPNYSSELNVNALELEDSALYLCASSLRTSGRETQYFGPGTRLLVL.

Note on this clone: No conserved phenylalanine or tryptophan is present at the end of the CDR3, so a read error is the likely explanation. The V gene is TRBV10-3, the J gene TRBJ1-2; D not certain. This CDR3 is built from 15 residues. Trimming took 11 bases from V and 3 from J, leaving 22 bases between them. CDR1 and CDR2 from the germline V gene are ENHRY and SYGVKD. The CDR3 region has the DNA TGTGCCCCCGATCGGCCGGGAGAACTAGACTATGGCTACACCCTC. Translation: CAPDRPGELDYGYTL.

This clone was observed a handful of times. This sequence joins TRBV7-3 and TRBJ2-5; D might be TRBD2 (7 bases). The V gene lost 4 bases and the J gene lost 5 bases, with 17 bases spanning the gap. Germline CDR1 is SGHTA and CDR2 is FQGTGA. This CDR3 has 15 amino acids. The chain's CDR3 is CASSSQGGARETQYF. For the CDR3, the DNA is TGTGCCAGCAGCTCCCAAGGGGGGGCCCGTGAGACCCAGTACTTC.

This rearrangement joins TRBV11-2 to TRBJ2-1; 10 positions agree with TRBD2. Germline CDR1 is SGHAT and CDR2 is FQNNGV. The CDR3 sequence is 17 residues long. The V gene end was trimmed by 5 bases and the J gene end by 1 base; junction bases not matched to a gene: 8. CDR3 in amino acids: CASSAPGLASSYNEQFF. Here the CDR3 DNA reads TGTGCCAGCAGCGCACCGGGACTAGCGAGTTCCTACAATGAGCAGTTCTTC. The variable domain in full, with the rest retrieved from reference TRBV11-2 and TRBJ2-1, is EAGVAQSPRYKIIEKRQSVAFWCNPISGHATLYWYQQILGQGPKLLIQFQNNGVVDDSQLPKDRFSAERLKGVDSTLKIQPAKLEDSAVYLCASSAPGLASSYNEQFFGPGTRLTVL.

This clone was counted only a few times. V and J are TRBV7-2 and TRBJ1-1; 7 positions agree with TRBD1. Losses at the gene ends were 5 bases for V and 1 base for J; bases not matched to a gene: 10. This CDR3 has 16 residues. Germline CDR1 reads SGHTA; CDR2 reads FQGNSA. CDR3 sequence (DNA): TGTGCCAGCAGCCCCAGACAGGGATCCCCGAACACTGAAGCTTTCTTT. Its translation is CASSPRQGSPNTEAFF.

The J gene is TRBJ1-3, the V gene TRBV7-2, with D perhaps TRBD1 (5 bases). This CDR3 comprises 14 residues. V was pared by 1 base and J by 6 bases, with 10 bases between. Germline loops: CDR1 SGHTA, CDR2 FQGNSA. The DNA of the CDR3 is TGTGCCAGCAGCTTAGGGGGCAGGGTAAACACCATATATTTT. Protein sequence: CASSLGGRVNTIYF.

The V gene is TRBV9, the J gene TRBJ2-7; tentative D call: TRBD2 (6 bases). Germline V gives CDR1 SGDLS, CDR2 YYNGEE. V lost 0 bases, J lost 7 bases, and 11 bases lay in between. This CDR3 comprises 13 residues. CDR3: CASSVVVGGEQYF. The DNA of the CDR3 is TGTGCCAGCAGCGTAGTCGTAGGAGGGGAGCAGTACTTC.

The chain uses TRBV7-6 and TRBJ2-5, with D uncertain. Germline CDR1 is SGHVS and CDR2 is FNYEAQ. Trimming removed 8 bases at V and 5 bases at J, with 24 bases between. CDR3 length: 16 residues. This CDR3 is CASQKSAAFLGETQYF. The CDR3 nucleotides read TGTGCCAGCCAGAAGTCGGCGGCATTTCTCGGGGAGACCCAGTACTTC.

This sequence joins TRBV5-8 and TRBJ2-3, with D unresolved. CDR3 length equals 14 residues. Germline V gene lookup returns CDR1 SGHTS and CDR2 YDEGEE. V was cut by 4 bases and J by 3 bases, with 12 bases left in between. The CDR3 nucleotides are TGTGCCAGCAGCACCCATTACAAAACAGATACGCAGTATTTT. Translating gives CASSTHYKTDTQYF. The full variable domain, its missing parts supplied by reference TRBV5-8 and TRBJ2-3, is EAGVTQSPTHLIKTRGQQATLRCSPISGHTSVYWYQQALGLGLQFLLWYDEGEERNRGNFPPRFSGRQFPNYSSELNVNALELEDSALYLCASSTHYKTDTQYFGPGTRLTVL.

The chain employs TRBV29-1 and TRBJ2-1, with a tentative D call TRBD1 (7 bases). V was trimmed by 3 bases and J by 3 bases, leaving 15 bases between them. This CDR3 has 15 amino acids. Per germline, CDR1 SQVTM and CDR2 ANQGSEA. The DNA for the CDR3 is TGCAGCGTTGAGGGTGCCCAGGGGGGCTACAATGAGCAGTTCTTC. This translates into CSVEGAQGGYNEQFF.

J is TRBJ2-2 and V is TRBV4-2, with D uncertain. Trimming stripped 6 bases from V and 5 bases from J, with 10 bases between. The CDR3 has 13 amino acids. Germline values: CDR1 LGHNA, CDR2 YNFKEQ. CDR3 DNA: TGTGCCAGCAGTTCTCTTGAGACCGGGGAGCTGTTTTTT. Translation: CASSSLETGELFF.

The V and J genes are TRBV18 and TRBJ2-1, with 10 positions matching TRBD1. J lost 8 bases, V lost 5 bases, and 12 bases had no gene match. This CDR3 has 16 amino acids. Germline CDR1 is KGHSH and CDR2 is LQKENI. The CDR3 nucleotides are TGTGCCAGCTCAGCCCGGACAGGGGGGCCTATGGATGAGCAGTTCTTC. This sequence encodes CASSARTGGPMDEQFF.

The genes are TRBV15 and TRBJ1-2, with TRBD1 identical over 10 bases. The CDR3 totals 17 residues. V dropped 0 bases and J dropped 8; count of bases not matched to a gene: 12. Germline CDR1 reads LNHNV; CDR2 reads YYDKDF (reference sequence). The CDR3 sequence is CATSRDRWWDRGEGYTF. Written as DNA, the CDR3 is TGTGCCACCAGCAGAGATCGGTGGTGGGACAGGGGTGAAGGCTACACCTTC. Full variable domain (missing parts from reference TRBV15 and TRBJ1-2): DAMVIQNPRYQVTQFGKPVTLSCSQTLNHNVMYWYQQKSSQAPKLLFHYYDKDFNNEADTPDNFQSRRPNTSFCFLDIRSPGLGDTAMYLCATSRDRWWDRGEGYTFGSGTRLTVV.

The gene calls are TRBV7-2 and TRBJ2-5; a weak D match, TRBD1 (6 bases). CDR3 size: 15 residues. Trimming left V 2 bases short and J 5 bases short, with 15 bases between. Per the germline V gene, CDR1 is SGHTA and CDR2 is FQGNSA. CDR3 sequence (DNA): TGTGCCAGCAGCTTAAGTCCAGGGGTGGGGGAGACCCAGTACTTC. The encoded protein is CASSLSPGVGETQYF.